A single sample is the source of the 16 T cell receptor beta chains below, sequenced in a study of CD8 T cells in ankylosing spondylitis. Each CDR3 protein is one row after TCRdb ran MiXCR on the 5' RACE reads. This sample has approximately 100,000 distinct CDR3 sequences, with 24% found just once. Sequencing was performed on synovial fluid, either unsorted or a sorted T cell fraction (not recorded which). Receptor source: a male donor with ankylosing spondylitis.

Note on this clonotype: Because the CDR3's place on the DNA is in doubt, the DNA is left out and the CDR3 is given as listed by TCRdb. The chain has TRBV12-3 or TRBV12-4 and TRBJ2-3. With termini counted, the CDR3 has 12 amino acids. CDR3 amino acids: CASSFLADTQYF.

The chain carries TRBV6-2 or TRBV6-3 and TRBJ2-1; 7 nucleotides agree with TRBD2. Germline assignment: CDR1 MNHEY and CDR2 SVGEGT. The CDR3 extends over 14 amino acids. V lost 7 bases and J lost 7; bases outside the gene matches: 10. The CDR3 region is CASKRLPGGNEQFF. The CDR3, as DNA: TGTGCCAGCAAAAGACTCCCCGGGGGGAATGAGCAGTTCTTC.

CDR3 nucleotide sequence: TGTGCCAGCAGCCGAATAAATGGGGGCAATGGAGGGGAGCTGTTTTTT. Protein sequence: CASSRINGGNGGELFF. The chain is built from TRBV7-2 and TRBJ2-2; D possibly corresponds to TRBD1 (6 bases). The CDR3 is 16 amino acids. V was shortened by 5 bases and J by 8 bases, with 21 bases between the two germline ends. Germline CDR1 is SGHTA and CDR2 is FQGNSA.

This clonotype has a handful of counts. The V gene is TRBV11-2, the J gene TRBJ2-1, with 9 bases that match TRBD2. The germline gives CDR1 SGHAT, CDR2 FQNNGV. Trimming at V came to 4 bases and at J to 7 bases, leaving 11 bases not matched to a gene. There are 16 residues in the CDR3. This CDR3 is CASSWMLIAGENEQFF. The DNA for the CDR3 is TGTGCCAGCAGCTGGATGTTAATAGCGGGAGAGAATGAGCAGTTCTTC. Combining the CDR3 with reference TRBV11-2 and TRBJ2-1 gives the whole variable domain EAGVAQSPRYKIIEKRQSVAFWCNPISGHATLYWYQQILGQGPKLLIQFQNNGVVDDSQLPKDRFSAERLKGVDSTLKIQPAKLEDSAVYLCASSWMLIAGENEQFFGPGTRLTVL.

The rearrangement links TRBV12-3 or TRBV12-4 to TRBJ2-7; tentatively, D is TRBD1 or TRBD2 (7 bases each). The V end lost 2 bases, the J end lost 3 bases, and 14 bases lay between the germline ends. The CDR3 has 15 residues. The CDR3 DNA reads TGTGCCAGCAGTTTAAATGCAGGGGGGGTCTACGAGCAGTACGTC. It encodes CASSLNAGGVYEQYV.

The chain carries TRBV2 and TRBJ2-7; 8 positions agree with TRBD1. The length of the CDR3 is 12 residues. Germline-derived CDR1 and CDR2 are SNHLY and FYNNEI. J gave up 9 bases and V 4 bases, and 5 bases lay outside the gene matches. CDR3 nucleotide sequence: TGTGCCAGCAGTGTGGGGGACAGGCGGCAGTACGTC. Encoded protein: CASSVGDRRQYV.

There are a few counts of this clonotype. The chain employs TRBV3-1 and TRBJ1-6, with D unclear. Germline CDR1 is LGHDT and CDR2 is YNNKEL (reference sequence). V was clipped by 1 base and J by 8 bases, with 6 bases between them. This CDR3 spans 13 amino acids. The CDR3 DNA reads TGTGCCAGCAGCCAAGTAAGAGATTCACCCCTCCACTTT. This encodes CASSQVRDSPLHF. Filled out from reference TRBV3-1 and TRBJ1-6, the complete variable domain reads DTAVSQTPKYLVTQMGNDKSIKCEQNLGHDTMYWYKQDSKKFLKIMFSYNNKELIINETVPNRFSPKSPDKAHLNLHINSLELGDSAVYFCASSQVRDSPLHFGNGTRLTVT.

The chain links TRBV20-1 to TRBJ2-1, with 11 bases that match TRBD2. CDR1 is DFQATT, CDR2 SNEGSKA, per germline (reference sequence). The V segment lost 2 bases and the J segment 0 bases; nucleotides outside the gene matches: 3. The CDR3 totals 16 residues. The CDR3 sequence: CSARSLAGGSYNEQFF. The CDR3 nucleotides read TGCAGTGCTAGATCGCTAGCGGGGGGCTCCTACAATGAGCAGTTCTTC.

This clonotype was recorded at least ten times. The chain employs TRBV2 and TRBJ2-3, with TRBD2 as a possible D gene (5 bases). Trimming removed 3 bases from V and 5 bases from J, with 6 bases in between. The CDR3 sequence is 12 residues long. Germline CDR1 and CDR2: SNHLY and FYNNEI. The CDR3 DNA is TGTGCCAGCAGTGAGGAGGTAGATACGCAGTATTTT. Its protein product is CASSEEVDTQYF. Full variable domain (missing parts from reference TRBV2 and TRBJ2-3): EPEVTQTPSHQVTQMGQEVILRCVPISNHLYFYWYRQILGQKVEFLVSFYNNEISEKSEIFDDQFSVERPDGSNFTLKIRSTKLEDSAMYFCASSEEVDTQYFGPGTRLTVL.

The chain links TRBV20-1 to TRBJ1-6, with D perhaps TRBD1 (5 bases). The V end lost 4 bases, the J end lost 2 bases, and 6 bases lay between the germline ends. Germline V gene data show CDR1 as DFQATT and CDR2 as SNEGSKA (reference sequence). CDR3 length equals 13 residues. The CDR3 nucleotides read TGCAGTGCTACGGACACCTATAATTCACCCCTCCACTTT. Translated: CSATDTYNSPLHF.

The V gene is TRBV2, the J gene TRBJ1-1, with TRBD1 as a possible D gene (6 bases). This CDR3 is 13 amino acids long. The V end was cut by 6 bases, the J end by 5 bases, with 13 bases between. The germline CDR1 and CDR2 sequences are SNHLY and FYNNEI. The CDR3 loop reads CASSYREGTEAFF. The CDR3 nucleotides are TGTGCCAGCAGCTACAGGGAGGGGACTGAAGCTTTCTTT.

CDR3 DNA sequence: TGTGCCACCAGCCGACTTGGGGAGACCCAGTACTTC. Its translation: CATSRLGETQYF. This chain links TRBV15 with TRBJ2-5, with D unclear. The V and J ends lost 5 bases and 5 bases respectively, with 9 bases between them. The CDR3 contains 12 residues. Germline CDR1 reads LNHNV; CDR2 reads YYDKDF (reference sequence).

In its sample, this clonotype was seen a few times. The chain couples TRBV29-1 to TRBJ1-1; maybe TRBD1 (5 bases). The CDR3 has 13 amino acids. Deletions cut 2 bases from V and 4 bases from J, with 11 bases between. Germline lookup yields CDR1 SQVTM and CDR2 ANQGSEA. This CDR3 is CSVERAGGTEAFF. CDR3 nucleotide sequence: TGCAGCGTTGAAAGGGCGGGGGGCACTGAAGCTTTCTTT.

The gene calls are TRBV9 and TRBJ2-3; D unresolved. Trimming took 1 base from V and 1 from J, leaving 7 bases between them. CDR1 and CDR2 from the germline V gene are SGDLS and YYNGEE. The CDR3 totals 14 residues. The CDR3 DNA reads TGTGCCAGCAGCGTACTTCTTGGCACAGATACGCAGTATTTT. Translating it yields CASSVLLGTDTQYF.

This clonotype was counted a few times. This sequence joins TRBV20-1 and TRBJ2-7; no definite D call. Trimming took off 6 bases at V and 4 bases at J, with 10 bases between the two ends. The CDR3 loop spans 11 amino acids. Germline lookup yields CDR1 DFQATT and CDR2 SNEGSKA (reference sequence). The CDR3 protein is CSAATQYEQYV. The DNA for the CDR3 is TGCAGTGCCGCTACCCAATACGAGCAGTACGTC.

Here the CDR3 DNA reads TGTGCCAGCAGCGGGACTAGCGGGAGATCCTACGAGCAGTACTTC. This sequence encodes CASSGTSGRSYEQYF. The chain recombines TRBV7-2 with TRBJ2-7; 14 bases line up with TRBD2. Trimming took 5 bases from V and 1 from J; bases not matched to a gene: 1. CDR3 length: 15 residues. Germline CDR1 SGHTA, CDR2 FQGNSA.